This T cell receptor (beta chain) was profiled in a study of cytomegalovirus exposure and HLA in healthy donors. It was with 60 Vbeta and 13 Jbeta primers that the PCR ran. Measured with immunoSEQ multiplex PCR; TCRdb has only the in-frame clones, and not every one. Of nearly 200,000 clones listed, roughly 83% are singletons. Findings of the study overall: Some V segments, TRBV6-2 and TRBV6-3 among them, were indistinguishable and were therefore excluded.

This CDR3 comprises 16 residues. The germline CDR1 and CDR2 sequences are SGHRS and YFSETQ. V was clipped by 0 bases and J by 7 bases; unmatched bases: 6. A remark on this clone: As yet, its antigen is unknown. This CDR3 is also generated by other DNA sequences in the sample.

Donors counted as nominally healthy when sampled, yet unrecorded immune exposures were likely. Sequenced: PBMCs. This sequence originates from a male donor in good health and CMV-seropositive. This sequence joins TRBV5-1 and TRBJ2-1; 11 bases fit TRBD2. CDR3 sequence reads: CASSLGLAGGMNEQFF. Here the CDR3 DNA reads TGCGCCAGCAGCTTGGGATTAGCGGGGGGGATGAATGAGCAGTTCTTC.